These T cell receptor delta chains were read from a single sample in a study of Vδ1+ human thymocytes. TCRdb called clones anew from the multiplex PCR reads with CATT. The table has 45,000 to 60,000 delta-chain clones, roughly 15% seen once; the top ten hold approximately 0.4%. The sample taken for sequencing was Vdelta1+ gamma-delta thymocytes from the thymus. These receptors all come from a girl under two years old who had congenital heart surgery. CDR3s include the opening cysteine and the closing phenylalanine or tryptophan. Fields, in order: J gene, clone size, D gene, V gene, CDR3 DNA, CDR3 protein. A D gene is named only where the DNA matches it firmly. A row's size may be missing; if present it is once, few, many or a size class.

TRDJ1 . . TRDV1 TGTGCTCTTGGGGATTCTGCGGGCCCTACCCGGCGGGGGAAACTCATCTTT CALGDSAGPTRRGKLIF
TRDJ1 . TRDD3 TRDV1 TGTGCTCTTGTTGAACGCGTACTCTGGGGGAACCAATACACCGATAAACTCATCTTT CALVERVLWGNQYTDKLIF
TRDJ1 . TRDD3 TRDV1 TGTGCTCTTGGGGAAAAGCCTACGGGCGGGATACGGGTTCCCGATAAACTCATCTTT CALGEKPTGGIRVPDKLIF
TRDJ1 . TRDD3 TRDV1 TGTGCTCTTGGGGAATATCTGGGGGATACGCCTTCAAGGGGGCTCATCTTT CALGEYLGDTPSRGLIF
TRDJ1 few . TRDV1 TGTGCTCTTGGCGGTCAAACTAGGGGACCCAGAACGTACACCGATAAACTCATCTTT CALGGQTRGPRTYTDKLIF
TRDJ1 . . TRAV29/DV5 . CSVLLCARAVKLIF
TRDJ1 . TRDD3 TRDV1 TGTGCTCTTGGGTCCCCCCGCCGCCCTTCCAACAACTGGGGGATGATGGACACCGATAAACTCATCTTT CALGSPRRPSNNWGMMDTDKLIF
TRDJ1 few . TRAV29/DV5 . CSVLLCSKHPGELGDTWGDKLIF
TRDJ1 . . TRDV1 TGTGCTCTTGGGGAGCACCTTCATTCCCGCCATTACACCGATAAACTCATCTTT CALGEHLHSRHYTDKLIF
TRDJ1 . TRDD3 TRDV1 TGTGCTCTTGGGGAAGATAGGATCCCAACAAACTGGGGAGAGACCGATAAACTCATCTTT CALGEDRIPTNWGETDKLIF
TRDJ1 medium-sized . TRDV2 TGTGCCTGTGACACCGGAGTCTTAACAATGGGAGTTTGGACCGATAAACTCATCTTT CACDTGVLTMGVWTDKLIF
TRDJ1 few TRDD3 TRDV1 TGTGCTCTTGGGGAACTAGCATCCTACACCCTGGGGGATACCCTACCGACCGATAAACTCATCTTT CALGELASYTLGDTLPTDKLIF
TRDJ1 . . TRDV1 TGTGCTCTTGGGGAACGCCCCACACCGATGGGGGATAAACTCATCTTT CALGERPTPMGDKLIF
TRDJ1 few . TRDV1 TGTGCTCTTGTCGGGTGTTCGTACACCGATAAACTCATCTTT CALVGCSYTDKLIF
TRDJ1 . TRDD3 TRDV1 TGTGCTCTTGGGGAATCATCGTATATTCTAGGCTGGGGGATTATAAGCCCGTACACCGATAAACTCATCTTT CALGESSYILGWGIISPYTDKLIF
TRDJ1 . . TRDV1 TGTGCTCTTGGGGCCCACGTTCGGCCTCCAGCGACGTACACCGATAAACTCATCTTT CALGAHVRPPATYTDKLIF
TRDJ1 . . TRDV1 TGTGCTCTTGGGGAACCGGAGCCTAGTCGGGATAACCCACGATCTCACACCGATAAACTCATCTTT CALGEPEPSRDNPRSHTDKLIF
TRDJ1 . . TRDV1 TGTGCTCTTGGGGAAGAAAGGTCCGGGAGCACCGATAAACTCATCTTT CALGEERSGSTDKLIF
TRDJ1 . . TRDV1 TGTGCTCTTGGGGAACTATCCCGGCCTCCTACGGTGGACGCCAATGTCCACGAAGACACCGATAAACTCATCTTT CALGELSRPPTVDANVHEDTDKLIF
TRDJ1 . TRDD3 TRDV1 TGTGCTCTTGGGGAATGTACTGGGGGATACGGACGTGGTACCGATAAACTCATCTTT CALGECTGGYGRGTDKLIF
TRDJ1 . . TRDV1 TGTGCTCTTGGGGAACATCGACTCGGCCTTCCCAGAGGCTACACCGATAAACTCATCTTT CALGEHRLGLPRGYTDKLIF
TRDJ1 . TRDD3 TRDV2 TGTGCCTGTGACCCTTTCCTTGGTGGGGGACCGGGGTACACCGATAAACTCATCTTT CACDPFLGGGPGYTDKLIF
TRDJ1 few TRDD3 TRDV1 TGTGCTCTTGGGGAACGGCCCACTGGGGGATATTACACCGATAAACCCATCTTT CALGERPTGGYYTDKPIF
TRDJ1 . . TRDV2 TGTGCCTGTGACACCGGCAGGTCCTGTGTTAATAAACTCATCTTT CACDTGRSCVNKLIF
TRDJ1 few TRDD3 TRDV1 TGTGCTCTTGGGGATCGCCACTTCCCCTGGGGGCCCTCCACCGATAAACTCATCTTT CALGDRHFPWGPSTDKLIF
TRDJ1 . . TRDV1 TGTGCTCTTGGGGAACCCCCCCTCTCCTACTACACCGATAAACTCATCTTT CALGEPPLSYYTDKLIF
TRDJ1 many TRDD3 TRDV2 TGTGCCTGTGACACCCCACGTACTGGGGGATACTTCGATAAACTCATCTTT CACDTPRTGGYFDKLIF
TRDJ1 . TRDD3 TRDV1 TGTGCTCTTGGGGAACCCCAGCACCATAGGGGGGATACCGATAAACTCATCTTT CALGEPQHHRGDTDKLIF
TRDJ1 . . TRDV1 TGTGCTCTTCACCGGCCTTCCCTCGCCGACACCGATAAACTCATCTTT CALHRPSLADTDKLIF
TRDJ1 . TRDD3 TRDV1 TGTGCTCTTGGGGAACCCTCCTACGGTCAACTGGGGGATCGGTACACCGATAAACTCATCTTT CALGEPSYGQLGDRYTDKLIF
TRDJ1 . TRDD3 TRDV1 TGTGCTCTTGGGTCTCCCCCTCTAAACGAGCTGGGGGATAAGATTTCCGATAAACTCATCTTT CALGSPPLNELGDKISDKLIF
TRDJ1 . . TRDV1 TGTGCTCTTGGGAACCCACCCGGGGTCCTAGCCCCCCGAGGGTACACCGATAAACTCATCTTT CALGNPPGVLAPRGYTDKLIF
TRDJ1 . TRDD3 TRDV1 TGTGCTCTTGGGGGCCGCCTACAATCAACGGTGGGGGACAAAAACGATAAACTCATCTTT CALGGRLQSTVGDKNDKLIF
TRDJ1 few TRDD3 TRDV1 TGTGCTCTTGGGGTAATGACGGGGGGGGATGGTTTTCTGTACACCGATAAACTCATCTTT CALGVMTGGDGFLYTDKLIF
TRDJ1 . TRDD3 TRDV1 TGTGCTCTTGGGGTTTCTGTCTCCACCCCTCTGAGGGGGATGCGAAACACCGATAAACTCATCTTT CALGVSVSTPLRGMRNTDKLIF
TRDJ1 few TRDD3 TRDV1 TGTGCTCTTGGGGAACTATCCGTATCTGGGGGATTGGGGGATAAACTCATCTTT CALGELSVSGGLGDKLIF
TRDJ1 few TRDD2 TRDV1 TGTGCTCTTGGCCTCCTTCCTACATATTCGTACACCGATAAACTCATCTTT CALGLLPTYSYTDKLIF
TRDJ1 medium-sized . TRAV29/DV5 TGTGCAGCGACGGGGGGACGCACCGATAAACTCATCTTT CAATGGRTDKLIF
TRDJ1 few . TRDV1 TGTGCTCTTGGAGCCCACATCGATCCGCCGTACACCGATAAACTCATCTTT CALGAHIDPPYTDKLIF
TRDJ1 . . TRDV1 TGTGCTCTTGGGGATTCCCTTAACTTCCTACGTCTGATCACTGGGGGGACGTACACCGATAAACTCATCTTT CALGDSLNFLRLITGGTYTDKLIF
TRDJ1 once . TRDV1 TGTGCTCTTGGGAGTCACCCGAGGGGAGCGGGCACCGATAAACTCATCTTT CALGSHPRGAGTDKLIF
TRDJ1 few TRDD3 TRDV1 TGTGCTCTTGGGGATCTACCTGACGTACTGGGGGACACAAAACTCATCTTT CALGDLPDVLGDTKLIF
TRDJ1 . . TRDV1 TGTGCTCTTGGGGAACTTATGTCCTACTCTCTCATAGGAACCGATAAACTCATCTTT CALGELMSYSLIGTDKLIF
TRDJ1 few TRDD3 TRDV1 TGTGCTCTTGGGGACCCTGACCTACTACGGGGGATACGCGGCACCGATAAACTCATCTTT CALGDPDLLRGIRGTDKLIF
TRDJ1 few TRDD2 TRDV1 TGTGCTCTTGGGGACCTTCCTCCCCCTCTACCGGACCCTGGGTCCGATAAACTCATCTTT CALGDLPPPLPDPGSDKLIF
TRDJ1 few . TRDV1 TGTGCTCTTGGGGAAGAGACGTCGGCTGGACCCCGCGGGAACACCGATAAACTCATCTTT CALGEETSAGPRGNTDKLIF
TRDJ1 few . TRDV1 TGTGCTCTTGGGGAACAACCTAGCGTACGTCCCGAGTCACTTCAGTACACCGATAAACTCATCTTT CALGEQPSVRPESLQYTDKLIF
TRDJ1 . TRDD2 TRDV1 TGTGCTCTTGGGGAACTTCCCCCGGGCCTTCCTACGGGGCGGTACACCGATAAACTCATCTTT CALGELPPGLPTGRYTDKLIF
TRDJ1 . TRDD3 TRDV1 TGTGCTCTTGGGGACCACGAAACCCCCTACGTGGGGGAGGCCAACACCGATAAACTCATCTTT CALGDHETPYVGEANTDKLIF
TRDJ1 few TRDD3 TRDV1 TGTGCTCTTGGGGAACTAGGCTCCGGTACTGGGGCGTACACCGATAAACTCATCTTT CALGELGSGTGAYTDKLIF
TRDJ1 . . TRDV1 TGTGCTCTTGGGGAACGGAGAGATCGAGAGAGAGGGACCATACAACTCATCTTT CALGERRDRERGTIQLIF
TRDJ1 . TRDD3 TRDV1 TGTGCTCTTGGGGAACTAAAACTAGAGAGTAACTTGCTGGGGGACCCTTCCGGCAAACTCATCTTT CALGELKLESNLLGDPSGKLIF